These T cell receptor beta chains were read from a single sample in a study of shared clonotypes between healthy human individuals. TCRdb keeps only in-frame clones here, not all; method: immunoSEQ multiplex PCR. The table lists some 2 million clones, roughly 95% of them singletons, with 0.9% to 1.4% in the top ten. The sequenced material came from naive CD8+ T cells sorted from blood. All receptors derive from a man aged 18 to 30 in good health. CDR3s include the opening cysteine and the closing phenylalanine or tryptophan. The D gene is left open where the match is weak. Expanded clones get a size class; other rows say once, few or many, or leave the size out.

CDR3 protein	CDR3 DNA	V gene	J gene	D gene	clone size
CASSGGLPQSSYEQYF	TGTGCCAGCAGCGGGGGGCTACCCCAGAGCTCCTACGAGCAGTACTTC	TRBV11-2	TRBJ2-7	NA	NA
CASSEEGQEAYEQYF	TGTGCCAGCAGTGAAGAGGGACAGGAAGCCTACGAGCAGTACTTC	TRBV2	TRBJ2-7	TRBD1	NA
CASSHPPGLAGDNEQFF	TGTGCCAGCAGCCACCCCCCGGGACTAGCGGGAGACAATGAGCAGTTCTTC	TRBV4-2	TRBJ2-1	TRBD2	NA
CAISERGGSYEQYF	TGTGCCATCAGTGAGAGGGGCGGTTCCTACGAGCAGTACTTC	TRBV10-3	TRBJ2-7	NA	NA
CASSVEFGTGYAYGYTF	TGTGCCAGCAGCGTAGAATTCGGGACAGGGTACGCGTATGGCTACACCTTC	TRBV9	TRBJ1-2	TRBD1	NA
CASSDDRSQETQYF	TGTGCCAGCAGCGATGACAGATCCCAAGAGACCCAGTACTTC	TRBV5-4	TRBJ2-5	NA	NA
CASSLAGIGNTIYF	TGTGCCAGCAGCTTGGCGGGGATTGGAAACACCATATATTTT	TRBV11-2	TRBJ1-3	NA	NA
CASSFPNQPQHF	TGTGCCAGCAGTTTTCCCAATCAGCCCCAGCATTTT	TRBV27	TRBJ1-5	NA	NA
CASSYSRDTNEKLFF	TGTGCCAGCAGTTACTCCCGGGACACTAATGAAAAACTGTTTTTT	TRBV6-5	TRBJ1-4	NA	NA
CSVGTQGTEAFF	TGCAGCGTCGGGACCCAGGGCACTGAAGCTTTCTTT	TRBV29-1	TRBJ1-1	NA	few
CSVLLGPNEQYF	TGCAGCGTTTTGCTCGGACCGAACGAGCAGTACTTC	TRBV29-1	TRBJ2-7	NA	NA
CASSPGPFFSTDTQYF	TGTGCCAGCAGCCCCGGGCCTTTCTTTAGCACAGATACGCAGTATTTT	TRBV7-9	TRBJ2-3	NA	NA
CASSPQRFTDTQYF	TGTGCCAGCAGCCCACAGCGGTTCACAGATACGCAGTATTTT	TRBV7-8	TRBJ2-3	NA	NA
CASSEWVPGTGRHEQYF	TGTGCCAGCAGTGAATGGGTCCCCGGGACGGGACGCCACGAGCAGTACTTC	TRBV6-1	TRBJ2-7	NA	NA
CASSTGTGVARNSPLHF	TGTGCCAGCAGTACCGGGACAGGGGTCGCCCGGAATTCACCCCTCCACTTT	TRBV27	TRBJ1-6	TRBD1	once
CASSDRDRGYNEQFF	TGTGCCAGCAGTGACCGGGACAGGGGCTACAATGAGCAGTTCTTC	TRBV27	TRBJ2-1	TRBD1	NA
CASSLVGSGEQYF	TGTGCCAGCAGCTTGGTTGGGTCTGGAGAGCAGTACTTC	TRBV5-6	TRBJ2-7	NA	NA
CASSLVQGAYNEQFF	TGTGCCAGCAGCTTGGTTCAGGGGGCGTACAATGAGCAGTTCTTC	TRBV5-4	TRBJ2-1	TRBD1	NA
CAWSTGTGNTEQYF	TGTGCCTGGAGCACCGGGACAGGGAATACCGAGCAGTACTTC	TRBV30	TRBJ2-7	TRBD1	NA
CASSLTTSSSYNSPLHF	TGTGCCAGCAGCTTGACGACCTCGAGCTCCTATAATTCACCCCTCCACTTT	TRBV5-6	TRBJ1-6	NA	NA
CASSAGHHYEQYF	TGTGCCAGCAGCGCGGGGCACCACTACGAGCAGTACTTC	TRBV9	TRBJ2-7	NA	NA
CASSLLNGQPAETQYF	TGTGCCAGCAGCCTCCTCAATGGACAGCCTGCTGAGACCCAGTACTTC	TRBV9	TRBJ2-5	NA	NA
CASSERGLAREQYF	TGCGCCAGCAGTGAGCGGGGACTAGCGCGGGAGCAGTACTTC	TRBV10-1	TRBJ2-7	TRBD2	NA
CASSLGTGAYEQYF	TGTGCCAGCAGCTTGGGGACAGGGGCCTACGAGCAGTACTTC	TRBV5-6	TRBJ2-7	TRBD1	few
CASNRLASADTQYF	TGTGCCAGCAACAGGCTAGCCTCGGCAGATACGCAGTATTTT	TRBV6-1	TRBJ2-3	NA	NA
CASSYSLGTGYNEQFF	TGTGCCAGCAGTTATAGTCTCGGGACAGGCTACAATGAGCAGTTCTTC	TRBV6-5	TRBJ2-1	TRBD1	NA
CASLVAYEQYF	TGTGCCAGCTTGGTGGCCTACGAGCAGTACTTC	TRBV6-1	TRBJ2-7	NA	NA
CASSYSGTSSEQYF	TGTGCCAGCAGTTACTCCGGGACTTCTAGCGAGCAGTACTTC	TRBV6-5	TRBJ2-7	NA	NA
CAWNLLTEMNTEAFF	TGTGCCTGGAACTTGCTTACAGAAATGAACACTGAAGCTTTCTTT	TRBV30	TRBJ1-1	NA	NA
CASSYSAGAGELFF	TGTGCCAGCAGTTACTCGGCAGGGGCCGGGGAGCTGTTTTTT	TRBV6-5	TRBJ2-2	NA	NA
CASSLNGGSTDTQYF	TGTGCCAGCAGCTTAAACGGAGGGAGCACAGATACGCAGTATTTT	TRBV7-2	TRBJ2-3	NA	NA
CASSYSEDRGGTEAFF	TGTGCCAGCAGTTACTCGGAAGACAGGGGGGGGACTGAAGCTTTCTTT	TRBV6-5	TRBJ1-1	TRBD1	NA
CASSLALGLGNQPQHF	TGTGCCAGCAGCTTGGCCCTGGGGCTAGGCAATCAGCCCCAGCATTTT	TRBV5-6	TRBJ1-5	NA	NA
CASSENDRGNEKLFF	TGCGCCAGCAGTGAAAACGACAGGGGGAATGAAAAACTGTTTTTT	TRBV10-2	TRBJ1-4	TRBD1	NA
CASSPEGEYYNEQFF	TGTGCCAGCAGCCCTGAGGGGGAGTACTACAATGAGCAGTTCTTC	TRBV9	TRBJ2-1	NA	NA
CASSPGTSGRSYEQYF	TGTGCCAGCAGTCCCGGGACTAGCGGGAGATCCTACGAGCAGTACTTC	TRBV27	TRBJ2-7	TRBD2	NA